The following is a T cell receptor beta chain sequence with its context. This sample stems from a study of blood T cell repertoires in COVID-19. The wider study: COVID-19 samples from acute and convalescent phases originated in the United States, Italy and Spain.

CDR1 is MGHRA, CDR2 YSYEKL, per germline. The trim removed 4 bases at V and 2 bases at J, leaving 8 bases unmatched. The CDR3 has 15 residues. Profiled with immunoSEQ multiplex PCR; TCRdb holds only in-frame clones, not every one. Here the sample spans under 200,000 clones, approximately 91% being singletons. The chain combines TRBV4-1 with TRBJ2-7; 7 positions match TRBD1. Material: peripheral blood. The source of this sequence is a man aged 18-30 years with acute or convalescent COVID-19. The CDR3 DNA sequence: TGCGCCAGCAGCCCGCACCGGGACAGCCCCTACGAGCAGTACTTC. Encoded protein: CASSPHRDSPYEQYF.